This T cell receptor (beta chain) was identified in a study of cytomegalovirus exposure and HLA in healthy donors. Study-wide points: As a later analysis showed, a missense DCLRE1C variant was linked to trimming of TCR beta V- and J-genes.

Trimming shortened V by 7 bases and J by 9 bases, and 13 bases separated the two germline ends. Germline V gene data show CDR1 as LNHDA and CDR2 as SQIVND (reference sequence). The CDR3 covers 12 residues. Concerning this clone itself: Its antigen is undetermined.

Primers: 60 Vbeta forward and 13 Jbeta reverse. Original methodology: In a later analysis, of roughly 83 million unique beta chains, roughly 9.9 million appeared in at least two donors. Some clones are missing from TCRdb's copy, which holds only in-frame ones; the method was immunoSEQ multiplex PCR. V and J calls and clone size follow that table, whereas D and trimming were derived from the DNA. The sample lists about 130,000 clones; roughly 88% were seen once. The clonotype originates from a boy aged 10-17 years in good health and CMV-seronegative. Input material: PBMCs. V and J are TRBV19 and TRBJ2-1; possibly TRBD2 for D (5 bases). The DNA for the CDR3 is TGTGCCAGTACCAACGCCCGGGGTGAGCAGTTCTTC. It codes for CASTNARGEQFF.